This is a list of T cell receptor beta chains from one sample in a study of blood T cell repertoires in COVID-19. Profiling relied on immunoSEQ multiplex PCR, and the TCRdb table lists in-frame clones only, not all of them. The table lists a few hundred thousand clones, roughly 82% of them singletons, with around 1.7% in the top ten. The sample consisted of peripheral blood. Receptors were obtained from a woman in her 50s with acute or convalescent COVID-19. Both conserved end residues are part of each CDR3. The order of the fields is CDR3 length, J gene, clone size, V gene, D gene, CDR3 DNA, CDR3 protein. The D gene is left open where the match is weak. Clone sizes are given selectively: once, few, many, or a class where the clone is expanded.

14 | TRBJ1-4 | few | TRBV6-1 | TRBD1 | TGTGCCAGCAGTGACGGACAGGGTTGGAGGGAACTGTTTTTT | CASSDGQGWRELFF
16 | TRBJ1-5 | NA | TRBV6-5 | NA | TGTGCCAGCAGTTCCGCGGGGGGCGGAGAGAATCAGCCCCAGCATTTT | CASSSAGGGENQPQHF
16 | TRBJ2-7 | NA | TRBV5-1 | NA | TGCGCCAGCAGCCTCAACAGGGCTGGAAGCTCCTACGAGCAGTACTTC | CASSLNRAGSSYEQYF
14 | TRBJ2-7 | NA | TRBV5-1 | TRBD1 | TGCGCCAGCAGCAGGGACAGGGAGGATTACGAGCAGTACTTC | CASSRDREDYEQYF
16 | TRBJ1-1 | NA | TRBV10-3 | NA | TGTGCCATCAGTGAGTCGACTCGCACCCAATCGGGGGGAGCTTTCTTT | CAISESTRTQSGGAFF
15 | TRBJ2-7 | few | TRBV24-1 | NA | TGTGCCACCAGTGACGGCCAGGGGTTAGTCGACGAGCAGTACTTC | CATSDGQGLVDEQYF
13 | TRBJ1-2 | NA | TRBV24-1 | TRBD1 | TGTGCCACCAGTACAACAGGGGCGTATGGCTACACCTTC | CATSTTGAYGYTF
16 | TRBJ2-7 | NA | TRBV6-2/TRBV6-3 | TRBD2 | TGTGCCAGCAGTTACTCGAACCGGGACTATTCCTACGAGCAGTACTTC | CASSYSNRDYSYEQYF
13 | TRBJ1-4 | NA | TRBV28 | TRBD1 | TGTGCCACCGATGTCAGGGGGAATGAAAAACTGTTTTTT | CATDVRGNEKLFF
15 | TRBJ2-5 | NA | TRBV24-1 | NA | TGTGCCACCAGTGCCCAGGTGTGGGGGCGAGAGACCCAGTACTTC | CATSAQVWGRETQYF
15 | TRBJ2-5 | NA | TRBV18 | TRBD1 | TGTGCCAGCTCAGCCGCCGGGACAGGGGAAGAGACCCAGTACTTC | CASSAAGTGEETQYF
12 | TRBJ2-7 | NA | TRBV4-1 | NA | TGCGCCAGCAGCCGCGGGGATTCGGAGCAGTACTTC | CASSRGDSEQYF
16 | TRBJ2-7 | NA | TRBV11-2 | TRBD1 | TGTGCCAGCAGCCCCCTGTCGGGACAGGGGCTTTACGAGCAGTACTTC | CASSPLSGQGLYEQYF
15 | TRBJ2-7 | NA | TRBV6-2/TRBV6-3 | NA | TGTGCCAGCAGTACCTCTAACTTGCTCTCCTACGAGCAGTACTTC | CASSTSNLLSYEQYF